This record concerns one T cell receptor (beta chain) sequence. Original processing methods: How many nucleated cells were present was estimated from reference gene primer amplification. Sequenced by immunoSEQ multiplex PCR; TCRdb stores in-frame clones only, minus some. The D gene and trimming were derived from the DNA, and the V and J assignments and clone size from that table. The data contain about 380,000 clones, more than 75% of them singletons. J gave up 1 base and V 4 bases, and 7 bases lay outside the gene matches. Germline lookup yields CDR1 SGDLS and CDR2 YYNGEE. The CDR3 is 15 residues long. Cohorts were based on clinical histories the participants reported. These data originate in a study of blood T cell repertoires in COVID-19. Turning to the study itself: T cells, B-cell-depleted T cells, or PBMCs provided the cDNA or gDNA that served as material.

The source material was PBMCs or T cells enriched from blood (not recorded which). The rearrangement uses TRBV9 and TRBJ1-1, with 7 bases matching TRBD1. This TCR derives from a woman in her late teens or twenties who had recovered from COVID-19. CDR3 in DNA: TGTGCCAGCAGCCCCTGGACAGGCGAGAACACTGAAGCTTTCTTT. Amino acid sequence: CASSPWTGENTEAFF. Full variable domain (missing parts from reference TRBV9 and TRBJ1-1): DSGVTQTPKHLITATGQRVTLRCSPRSGDLSVYWYQQSLDQGLQFLIQYYNGEERAKGNILERFSAQQFPDLHSELNLSSLELGDSALYFCASSPWTGENTEAFFGQGTRLTVV.